This T cell receptor (beta chain) was sequenced during a study of blood T cell repertoires in COVID-19. This CDR3 has 12 amino acids. Germline V lookup: CDR1 LNHDA, CDR2 SQIVND (reference sequence). The V and J ends lost 1 base and 6 bases respectively, with 4 bases between them. Profiling relied on immunoSEQ multiplex PCR, and the TCRdb table lists in-frame clones only, not all of them. The sample records about 180,000 clones, approximately 87% being singletons. This sequence originates from a man in his sixties or seventies with active or convalescent COVID-19. The chain employs TRBV19 and TRBJ2-1, with unresolved D. The sample was peripheral blood. CDR3 nucleotide sequence: TGTGCCAGTAGTATAGGACTCAATGAGCAGTTCTTC. Protein sequence: CASSIGLNEQFF.